The rows below give T cell receptor beta chains drawn from one sample of a study of blood T cell repertoires in COVID-19. The method was immunoSEQ multiplex PCR; TCRdb's version includes in-frame clones alone and lacks a portion of them. This table has 120,000 to 150,000 clones, around 90% appearing once. The sequenced sample was PBMCs or T cells enriched from blood (not recorded which). The receptor source for this set is a woman aged 40 to 50 who had been exposed to COVID-19. Each CDR3 is given with its conserved first and last residue. A D gene is named only where the DNA matches it firmly. Some rows have no size entry. The others give once, few or many, or a class for an expanded clone.

clone size,J gene,D gene,V gene,CDR3 protein,CDR3 DNA
NA,TRBJ1-6,NA,TRBV7-2,CASSLGTPGYSPLHF,TGTGCCAGCAGCTTAGGGACACCCGGGTACTCACCCCTCCACTTT
NA,TRBJ1-2,TRBD1,TRBV29-1,CSVGQGATNYGYTF,TGCAGCGTTGGTCAGGGGGCGACCAACTATGGCTACACCTTC
NA,TRBJ2-1,TRBD2,TRBV7-2,CASSLLASGYNEQFF,TGTGCCAGCAGCTTACTCGCTAGCGGATACAATGAGCAGTTCTTC
NA,TRBJ2-2,NA,TRBV9,CASSPRDSYTGELFF,TGTGCCAGCAGCCCTCGGGACTCCTACACCGGGGAGCTGTTTTTT
NA,TRBJ1-6,TRBD1,TRBV2,CAVRPGQANSPLHF,TGTGCCGTCCGGCCGGGACAGGCAAATTCACCCCTCCACTTT
NA,TRBJ1-2,NA,TRBV6-1,CASSDPTAILYGYTF,TGTGCCAGCAGTGATCCGACAGCGATACTCTATGGCTACACCTTC
NA,TRBJ1-1,NA,TRBV18,CASSPRAAGMNTEAFF,TGTGCCAGCTCACCACGGGCCGCCGGAATGAACACTGAAGCTTTCTTT
NA,TRBJ2-5,TRBD2,TRBV9,CASSHSGGEETQYF,TGTGCCAGCAGCCATAGCGGGGGAGAAGAGACCCAGTACTTC
NA,TRBJ2-1,TRBD2,TRBV6-5,CASSRSGGAINEQFF,TGTGCCAGCAGCCGTAGCGGGGGGGCCATCAATGAGCAGTTCTTC
NA,TRBJ1-5,TRBD1,TRBV28,CASSAPGTGNQPQHF,TGTGCCAGCAGCGCACCTGGGACAGGGAATCAGCCCCAGCATTTT
NA,TRBJ2-1,TRBD1,TRBV7-9,CASSLGPDRGPNEQFF,TGTGCCAGCAGCTTAGGGCCAGACAGGGGGCCCAATGAGCAGTTCTTC
NA,TRBJ1-4,NA,TRBV5-6,CASSLPGEKLFF,TGTGCCAGCAGCTTGCCGGGTGAAAAACTGTTTTTT
NA,TRBJ1-1,NA,TRBV27,CASSLSGASSEAFF,TGTGCCAGCAGTTTATCAGGAGCTTCCTCTGAAGCTTTCTTT
NA,TRBJ1-2,TRBD1,TRBV28,CASRSGGVYGYTF,TGTGCCAGCAGATCAGGGGGCGTCTATGGCTACACCTTC
NA,TRBJ2-1,TRBD1,TRBV7-2,CASSFGQELYNEQFF,TGTGCCAGCAGCTTCGGACAGGAACTCTACAATGAGCAGTTCTTC
NA,TRBJ1-5,NA,TRBV19,CASSIDRGQGKRQPQHF,TGTGCCAGTAGTATAGATCGCGGACAAGGAAAACGTCAGCCCCAGCATTTT
NA,TRBJ2-1,TRBD2,TRBV4-3,CASSQGTSGRADEQFF,TGCGCCAGCAGCCAAGGGACTAGCGGGAGGGCGGATGAGCAGTTCTTC
NA,TRBJ2-4,NA,TRBV6-2/TRBV6-3,CASSFSLAKNIQYF,TGTGCCAGCAGTTTCTCCCTAGCCAAAAACATTCAGTACTTC
NA,TRBJ2-3,TRBD1,TRBV15,CATSGADGQGTDTQYF,TGTGCCACCAGCGGAGCCGATGGACAGGGAACAGATACGCAGTATTTT
NA,TRBJ1-5,TRBD1,TRBV6-2/TRBV6-3,CASSWDSGAGNQPQHF,TGTGCCAGCAGTTGGGACAGCGGTGCGGGCAATCAGCCCCAGCATTTT
few,TRBJ1-2,TRBD1,TRBV14,CASSQDGQGVYGYTF,TGTGCCAGCAGCCAAGACGGACAGGGTGTCTATGGCTACACCTTC
NA,TRBJ1-5,NA,TRBV10-3,CAISESTVNQPQHF,TGTGCCATCAGTGAGTCTACGGTCAATCAGCCCCAGCATTTT
NA,TRBJ1-2,TRBD1,TRBV6-6,CASSYDRAGYTF,TGTGCCAGCAGTTATGACAGGGCCGGCTACACCTTC
NA,TRBJ1-5,NA,TRBV10-1,CASSDRTDTISNQPQHF,TGCGCCAGCAGTGACAGGACGGACACTATTAGCAATCAGCCCCAGCATTTT
NA,TRBJ2-5,NA,TRBV29-1,CSVGKQKETQYF,TGCAGCGTTGGGAAACAGAAAGAGACCCAGTACTTC
NA,TRBJ1-1,NA,TRBV2,CASSERYPEAFF,TGTGCCAGCAGTGAACGGTACCCTGAAGCTTTCTTT
NA,TRBJ1-2,NA,TRBV5-1,CASSLAGVDYGYTF,TGCGCCAGCAGCTTGGCAGGGGTGGACTATGGCTACACCTTC
NA,TRBJ2-5,NA,TRBV23-1,CASSLHSQETQYF,TGCGCCAGCAGTCTGCACAGCCAAGAGACCCAGTACTTC